These 17 T cell receptor beta chains originate from one sample sequenced in a study of blood T cell repertoires in COVID-19. Profiling relied on immunoSEQ multiplex PCR, and the TCRdb table lists in-frame clones only, not all of them. The sample includes under 60,000 clones, approximately 84% of them seen just once. The sequenced sample was peripheral blood. The receptors here all came from a human donor in a cohort sampled during active COVID-19.

The chain uses TRBV7-2 and TRBJ2-1; D perhaps matches TRBD2 (5 bases). The germline V and J ends were trimmed by 4 bases and 5 bases, with 12 bases remaining between them. The CDR3 totals 14 residues. Germline loops: CDR1 SGHTA, CDR2 FQGNSA. CDR3 residues: CASSSRTGNNEQFF. Here the CDR3 DNA reads TGTGCCAGCAGCTCTCGGACGGGAAACAATGAGCAGTTCTTC.

This clone came up a few times. This sequence joins TRBV2 and TRBJ1-1, with TRBD1 matching 7 bases. V lost 8 bases and J lost 3; bases outside the gene matches: 6. CDR3 length equals 13 residues. Germline V gene sequence: CDR1 SNHLY, CDR2 FYNNEI. The CDR3 nucleotides are TGTGCCAGCGGTGGACAGGCCCACACTGAAGCTTTCTTT. The encoded protein is CASGGQAHTEAFF.

In DNA form, the CDR3 reads TGTGCCTGCAACAGGGTTGCCAAAAACATTCAGTACTTC. Its protein is CACNRVAKNIQYF. This chain links TRBV30 with TRBJ2-4, with D perhaps matching TRBD1 (6 bases). The CDR3 loop spans 13 amino acids. Trimming took off 6 bases at V and 1 base at J, with 10 bases between the two ends. In germline, CDR1 is GTSNPN, CDR2 SVGIG (reference sequence).

This clone occurred a few times. The chain recombines TRBV19 with TRBJ1-5; 8 bases are a match to TRBD1. CDR1 LNHDA and CDR2 SQIVND come from the germline V gene (reference sequence). The V gene end was trimmed by 3 bases and the J gene end by 7 bases; junction bases not matched to a gene: 14. The CDR3 totals 17 residues. CDR3 bases: TGTGCCAGTAGTATTCTGCAGGGGGCGATTCGAAGGCAGCCCCAGCATTTT. It codes for CASSILQGAIRRQPQHF.

The chain is built from TRBV5-6 and TRBJ2-1, with TRBD2 matching over 15 bases. V shed 3 bases, J shed 6 bases, and the junction held 13 bases outside the gene matches. Germline CDR1 and CDR2: SGHDT and YYEEEE. CDR3 length equals 19 residues. Here the CDR3 reads CASSWGLAGGPTASNEQFF. The CDR3 DNA reads TGTGCCAGCAGCTGGGGACTAGCGGGAGGCCCCACCGCTTCCAATGAGCAGTTCTTC.

The chain couples TRBV5-1 to TRBJ2-2; maybe TRBD2 (6 bases). V lost 4 bases to trimming and J lost 10 bases, with 17 bases between them. The germline V gene has CDR1 SGHRS and CDR2 YFSETQ. The CDR3 totals 14 residues. Here the CDR3 reads CASSSSTGGAELFF. In DNA, the CDR3 is TGCGCCAGCAGCAGCAGTACTGGAGGGGCGGAGCTGTTTTTT.

The genes are TRBV19 and TRBJ2-2, with TRBD2 as a possible D gene (6 bases). Trimming took 3 bases from V and 7 from J, leaving 15 bases between them. Germline CDR1 is LNHDA and CDR2 is SQIVND (reference sequence). CDR3 length: 15 amino acids. CDR3 protein: CASSIRAGTGGELFF. The CDR3 DNA is TGTGCCAGTAGTATTCGGGCGGGGACGGGCGGGGAGCTGTTTTTT.

This clone was observed once. The chain recombines TRBV5-1 with TRBJ1-1; D is ambiguous. This CDR3 comprises 14 residues. Trimming took 0 bases from V and 1 from J, leaving 7 bases between them. Germline V CDR1 and CDR2: SGHRS, YFSETQ. DNA for the CDR3: TGCGCCAGCAGCTTGGCCACAGCGAACACTGAAGCTTTCTTT. Amino acid sequence: CASSLATANTEAFF.

Many counts were recorded for this clone. The chain recombines TRBV28 with TRBJ2-7, with a tentative D call TRBD2 (7 bases). Germline-derived CDR1 and CDR2 are MDHEN and SYDVKM. The CDR3 loop spans 13 amino acids. The ends were cut back, 4 bases at V and 6 bases at J, with 13 bases in the middle. CDR3 bases: TGTGCCAGCAGTTCCTGGGGGGGCGGCGAGCAGTACTTC. This encodes CASSSWGGGEQYF.

The V and J genes are TRBV5-1 and TRBJ2-7; 10 positions match TRBD2. V trimming: 1 base; J trimming: 5 bases; junction bases outside the gene matches: 3. The CDR3 consists of 14 residues. Germline CDR1 and CDR2: SGHRS and YFSETQ. CDR3 in amino acids: CASSLPSGSDEQYF. As DNA, the CDR3 is TGCGCCAGCAGCTTGCCTAGCGGGAGCGACGAGCAGTACTTC.

V and J are TRBV19 and TRBJ1-5; no reliable D call. The germline gives CDR1 LNHDA, CDR2 SQIVND (reference sequence). CDR3 length equals 15 residues. Trimming shortened V by 3 bases and J by 5 bases, and 14 bases separated the two germline ends. The CDR3 reads CASSMRVMVYQPQHF. In nucleotides, the CDR3 is TGTGCCAGTAGTATGAGGGTGATGGTCTATCAGCCCCAGCATTTT.

V gene TRBV13 combines with J gene TRBJ1-2; unclear D gene. In germline, CDR1 is PRHDT, CDR2 FYEKMQ (reference sequence). Trimming removed 1 base from V and 7 bases from J, with 25 bases in between. This CDR3 contains 18 residues. The CDR3 bases are TGTGCCAGCAGCTTAGAGGTGGAGAAAACCTATTCCCCCTCTGGCTACACCTTC. This codes for CASSLEVEKTYSPSGYTF.

J is TRBJ1-2 and V is TRBV20-1; D is ambiguous. This CDR3 comprises 13 residues. V was clipped by 3 bases and J by 3 bases, with 11 bases between them. In germline, CDR1 is DFQATT, CDR2 SNEGSKA (reference sequence). CDR3 coding DNA: TGCAGTGCTAGTCAAGACGGAGACTATGGCTACACCTTC. It yields the protein CSASQDGDYGYTF.

The chain has TRBV6-5 and TRBJ2-3; D call uncertain. The CDR3 consists of 13 residues. Germline V gene lookup returns CDR1 MNHEY and CDR2 SVGAGI. The ends were cut back, 5 bases at V and 1 base at J, with 7 bases in the middle. CDR3 residues: CASSRARTDTQYF. The DNA of the CDR3 is TGTGCCAGCAGTCGAGCCCGCACAGATACGCAGTATTTT.

The chain joins TRBV14 to TRBJ2-2; 9 bases map to TRBD1. The ends lost 4 bases at V and 4 bases at J; junction bases unmatched: 7. CDR1 and CDR2 (germline): SGHDN, FVKESK. This CDR3 is built from 16 residues. CDR3 coding DNA: TGTGCCAGCAGCCCCTTAGGGACAGGGCCCACCGGGGAGCTGTTTTTT. It specifies CASSPLGTGPTGELFF.

Within the sample, this clone is medium-sized. V is TRBV6-2 or TRBV6-3 and J is TRBJ1-5; tentatively, D is TRBD1 (5 bases). In germline, CDR1 is MNHEY, CDR2 SVGEGT. The length of the CDR3 is 14 residues. V was pared by 5 bases and J by 6 bases, with 14 bases between. Here the CDR3 DNA reads TGTGCCAGCAGTCGCAGGCAGGGCTCTCAGCCCCAGCATTTT. Translated: CASSRRQGSQPQHF.

The chain joins TRBV19 to TRBJ1-2; D is ambiguous. CDR1 LNHDA and CDR2 SQIVND come from the germline V gene (reference sequence). CDR3 length: 13 residues. V shed 4 bases and J shed 8 bases, with 14 bases lying between them. The DNA for the CDR3 is TGTGCCAGTAGTAGACCGGAGATCCGGGGCTACACCTTC. Encoded protein: CASSRPEIRGYTF.